These 32 T cell receptor beta chains came from one sample sequenced in a study of T-cell memory formation after mild COVID-19. Using its own MiXCR run on the 5' RACE reads, TCRdb lists one record per CDR3 protein. In the table there are about 350,000 distinct CDR3 sequences, roughly 15% of which are singletons. The source material was PBMCs or a T cell subset sorted from them (not recorded which). The source is a man in his late teens or twenties who had mild COVID-19 (a few samples of this study predate the infection). Cell type and time point are not known.

This clonotype showed up just a few times. CDR3 in amino acids: CASSPPKMGNTEAFF. The CDR3 DNA reads TGTGCCAGCAGTCCCCCTAAGATGGGGAACACTGAAGCTTTCTTT. V and J are TRBV28 and TRBJ1-1; no clear D gene. This CDR3 spans 15 amino acids. Germline V gene sequence: CDR1 MDHEN, CDR2 SYDVKM. Deletions cut 5 bases from V and 1 base from J, with 14 bases between.

The genes are TRBV12-3 or TRBV12-4 and TRBJ2-7; D possibly corresponds to TRBD2 (6 bases). V gave up 3 bases and J gave up 1 base, with 10 bases separating them. The CDR3 is made up of 14 amino acids. CDR3 sequence: CASSLGLASYEQYF. The CDR3, as DNA: TGTGCCAGCAGTTTGGGCCTAGCGTCCTACGAGCAGTACTTC.

This clonotype has more than one count but fewer than ten. CDR3 protein: CASRGKDRAYEQYV. The CDR3 bases are TGTGCCAGCAGGGGAAAGGACAGGGCCTACGAGCAGTACGTC. J is TRBJ2-7 and V is TRBV2; 8 nucleotides agree with TRBD1. The length of the CDR3 is 14 residues. V shed 6 bases and J 2 bases; nucleotides not matched to a gene: 6. Germline values: CDR1 SNHLY, CDR2 FYNNEI.

The CDR3 DNA reads TGTGCCGGGGAATGGGAGCGGGGGTTC. This codes for CAGEWERGF. This rearrangement joins TRBV21-1 to TRBJ2-1; TRBD2 is the table's D call, not checked against the DNA. TRBV21-1 is an annotated pseudogene. The CDR3 loop spans 9 amino acids.

This clonotype was counted many times. V and J are TRBV11-2 and TRBJ2-1, with D tentatively TRBD2 (6 bases). Trimming removed 4 bases from V and 0 bases from J, with 13 bases in between. Germline lookup yields CDR1 SGHAT and CDR2 FQNNGV. The CDR3 sequence is 16 residues long. The CDR3 here is CASSSRDFRSYNEQFF. CDR3 nucleotide sequence: TGTGCCAGCAGCTCTCGGGACTTCCGCTCCTACAATGAGCAGTTCTTC. Combining the CDR3 with reference TRBV11-2 and TRBJ2-1 gives the whole variable domain EAGVAQSPRYKIIEKRQSVAFWCNPISGHATLYWYQQILGQGPKLLIQFQNNGVVDDSQLPKDRFSAERLKGVDSTLKIQPAKLEDSAVYLCASSSRDFRSYNEQFFGPGTRLTVL.

This clonotype has more than one count but fewer than ten. This rearrangement joins TRBV7-2 to TRBJ2-5; 13 bases match TRBD2. The V and J ends lost 5 bases and 5 bases, in that order; junction bases with no gene match: 8. CDR1 is SGHTA, CDR2 FQGNSA, per germline. The CDR3 length is 16 residues. The CDR3 here is CASSTILAGGAETQYF. In DNA, the CDR3 is TGTGCCAGCAGCACGATACTAGCGGGGGGGGCGGAGACCCAGTACTTC. Together with reference TRBV7-2 and TRBJ2-5, the CDR3 gives the full variable domain: GAGVSQSPSNKVTEKGKDVELRCDPISGHTALYWYRQSLGQGLEFLIYFQGNSAPDKSGLPSDRFSAERTGGSVSTLTIQRTQQEDSAVYLCASSTILAGGAETQYFGPGTRLLVL.

CDR3 sequence: CSARDYSNQPQHF. The CDR3 nucleotides read TGCAGTGCTAGAGACTATAGCAATCAGCCCCAGCATTTT. The rearrangement links TRBV20-1 to TRBJ1-5, with no clear D. Trimming stripped 0 bases from V and 0 bases from J, with 3 bases between. This CDR3 is built from 13 residues. Germline CDR1 reads DFQATT; CDR2 reads SNEGSKA (reference sequence).

CDR3 nucleotide sequence: TGTGCCAGCAGTTACCGGGTAGCGGGGGGCACAGATACGCAGTATTTT. It specifies CASSYRVAGGTDTQYF. The chain has TRBV6-5 and TRBJ2-3, with TRBD2 matching 9 bases. Germline CDR1 reads MNHEY; CDR2 reads SVGAGI. Germline trimming cut 2 bases from V and 1 base from J; bases unmatched to any gene: 4. This CDR3 has 16 amino acids.

The rearrangement links TRBV7-2 to TRBJ2-3; 7 nucleotides agree with TRBD2. The CDR3 extends over 14 amino acids. CDR1 and CDR2 from the germline V gene are SGHTA and FQGNSA. With 5 bases clipped from V and 6 bases from J, the junction kept 8 bases outside the gene matches. DNA of the CDR3: TGTGCCAGCAGCGGCGGGGGTTGGAGGGATACGCAGTATTTT. This translates into CASSGGGWRDTQYF.

The J gene is TRBJ2-2, the V gene TRBV7-2; no firm D call. The CDR3 contains 14 residues. The germline V gene has CDR1 SGHTA and CDR2 FQGNSA. The V end lost 8 bases, the J end lost 6 bases, and 16 bases lay between the germline ends. The chain's CDR3 is CASYPWGSAGELFF. CDR3 sequence (DNA): TGTGCCAGCTATCCCTGGGGTTCGGCCGGGGAGCTGTTTTTT.

This clonotype showed up just a few times. The DNA for the CDR3 is TGCGCCAGCAGCCAAGTATCCAGGGGGAGGAGAAGGCCTGAAGCTTTCTTT. It specifies CASSQVSRGRRRPEAFF. V and J are TRBV4-1 and TRBJ1-1; 7 bases align to TRBD1. This CDR3 contains 17 residues. Germline V gene data show CDR1 as MGHRA and CDR2 as YSYEKL. The junction had 14 bases not matched to a gene; V was cut back by 1 base and J by 6 bases.

The gene calls are TRBV28 and TRBJ2-5, with D hard to call. V shed 6 bases and J shed 5 bases, with 7 bases lying between them. The length of the CDR3 is 11 residues. Germline-derived CDR1 and CDR2 are MDHEN and SYDVKM. This chain's CDR3 is CASSRLETQYF. The CDR3 DNA reads as TGTGCCAGCAGCCGACTCGAGACCCAGTACTTC.

This chain uses TRBV7-2 with TRBJ2-5; D may be TRBD1 or TRBD2 (5 bases each). CDR3 length: 15 amino acids. Germline CDR1 SGHTA, CDR2 FQGNSA. The V and J ends lost 2 bases and 5 bases respectively, with 15 bases between them. CDR3 nucleotide sequence: TGTGCCAGCAGCTTAATGGCCGGGGCCCGCGAGACCCAGTACTTC. This sequence encodes CASSLMAGARETQYF.

This clonotype occurred a few times. The chain joins TRBV15 to TRBJ2-2, with 8 bases fitting TRBD2. CDR3 size: 18 residues. The germline V gene encodes CDR1 LNHNV and CDR2 YYDKDF (reference sequence). With 2 bases clipped from V and 5 bases from J, the junction kept 13 bases outside the gene matches. Here the CDR3 reads CATSRLGKAGADTGELFF. Written as DNA, the CDR3 is TGTGCCACCAGCAGATTGGGAAAAGCGGGGGCCGATACCGGGGAGCTGTTTTTT. The full variable domain, its missing parts supplied by reference TRBV15 and TRBJ2-2, is DAMVIQNPRYQVTQFGKPVTLSCSQTLNHNVMYWYQQKSSQAPKLLFHYYDKDFNNEADTPDNFQSRRPNTSFCFLDIRSPGLGDTAMYLCATSRLGKAGADTGELFFGEGSRLTVL.

The sample holds many counts of this clonotype. The chain employs TRBV7-9 and TRBJ1-1; D unclear. The V gene's germline CDR1 is SEHNR and CDR2 FQNEAQ (reference sequence). Trimming shortened V by 1 base and J by 5 bases, and 2 bases separated the two germline ends. This CDR3 region has 11 residues. The CDR3 loop is CASSLVTEAFF. In DNA, the CDR3 is TGTGCCAGCAGCTTAGTGACTGAAGCTTTCTTT.

The V call is TRBV29-1, the J call TRBJ2-7; D unresolved. The CDR3 has 14 amino acids. V dropped 4 bases and J dropped 6 bases, with 19 bases sitting between them. Germline CDR1 and CDR2: SQVTM and ANQGSEA. The DNA for the CDR3 is TGCAGCGTTGGAGTGTCAAACAGTCTCGGCGAGCAGTACTTC. It specifies CSVGVSNSLGEQYF.

This clonotype was seen a few times. The CDR3 reads CASRLPDRGTDTQYF. DNA of the CDR3: TGTGCCAGCAGACTCCCGGACAGGGGGACAGATACGCAGTATTTT. This chain links TRBV6-6 with TRBJ2-3; 10 nucleotides line up with TRBD1. The germline gives CDR1 MNHNY, CDR2 SVGAGI (reference sequence). The CDR3 is made up of 15 amino acids. V trimming: 6 bases; J trimming: 3 bases; junction bases outside the gene matches: 6.

This clonotype was found a few times. This chain joins TRBV4-3 and TRBJ1-1; D might be TRBD1 (6 bases). This CDR3 has 15 residues. Trimming removed 0 bases at V and 5 bases at J, with 13 bases between. CDR1 and CDR2 (germline): LGHNA, YSLEER. CDR3 amino acids: CASSQDIGQGTEAFF. The DNA for the CDR3 is TGCGCCAGCAGCCAAGATATCGGGCAGGGGACTGAAGCTTTCTTT.

This clonotype was seen a handful of times. The genes are TRBV5-5 and TRBJ2-1; the match to TRBD2 covers 7 bases. V lost 1 base and J lost 9; bases outside the gene matches: 4. CDR3 length: 13 amino acids. Germline CDR1 and CDR2: SGHKS and YYEKEE (reference sequence). The CDR3 DNA is TGTGCCAGCAGCTTGTGGGAGGGCGGTGAGCAGTTCTTC. This encodes CASSLWEGGEQFF.

The table lists this clonotype with a few counts. This chain joins TRBV28 and TRBJ1-3; D is unresolved. The CDR3 extends over 14 amino acids. In germline, CDR1 is MDHEN, CDR2 SYDVKM. Deletions cut 6 bases from V and 0 bases from J, with 9 bases between. CDR3 in DNA: TGTGCCAGCAGGACGTCCTCCTCTGGAAACACCATATATTTT. Translated, it gives CASRTSSSGNTIYF.

This clonotype was picked up a small number of times. The genes are TRBV6-1 and TRBJ2-4; D is undetermined. V was shortened by 2 bases and J by 3 bases, with 14 bases between the two germline ends. CDR1 and CDR2 from the germline V gene are MNHNS and SASEGT. CDR3 length: 16 amino acids. CDR3 in DNA: TGTGCCAGCAGTGAACAAGGTTGGGGAATCAAAAACATTCAGTACTTC. Protein product: CASSEQGWGIKNIQYF.

The chain recombines TRBV11-2 with TRBJ2-5; D gene unclear. Germline CDR1 and CDR2: SGHAT and FQNNGV. V shed 4 bases and J shed 5 bases, with 8 bases lying between them. The CDR3 has 12 amino acids. CDR3: CASSSVVETQYF. Here the CDR3 DNA reads TGTGCCAGCAGCTCGGTCGTCGAGACCCAGTACTTC.

This clonotype was detected a few times. This chain connects TRBV27 to TRBJ2-7, with 16 bases matching TRBD2. With 6 bases clipped from V and 6 bases from J, the junction kept 8 bases outside the gene matches. Germline V gives CDR1 MNHEY, CDR2 SMNVEV (reference sequence). This CDR3 comprises 16 residues. The CDR3, as DNA: TGTGCCAGCAGCACCCGAGGGACTAGCGGGGGGGGCGAGCAGTACTTC. Translated: CASSTRGTSGGGEQYF.

This clonotype was seen at least ten times. The V gene is TRBV7-7, the J gene TRBJ2-5; 10 bases line up with TRBD1. The trim removed 3 bases at V and 4 bases at J, leaving 14 bases unmatched. Germline CDR1 reads SSHAT; CDR2 reads FNYEAQ (reference sequence). This CDR3 has 18 amino acids. The CDR3 DNA reads TGTGCCAGCAGCTTGTTCGCCCCCGGGACAGGGGATGGAGAGACCCAGTACTTC. It translates to CASSLFAPGTGDGETQYF.

This clonotype was observed a handful of times. The rearrangement joins TRBV5-1 to TRBJ2-2; no reliable D call. V dropped 0 bases and J dropped 0 bases, with 9 bases sitting between them. The CDR3 is 16 amino acids. CDR1 is SGHRS and CDR2 is YFSETQ in the germline V gene. CDR3 amino acids: CASSLEVSSNTGELFF. DNA for the CDR3: TGCGCCAGCAGCTTGGAGGTCAGTTCGAACACCGGGGAGCTGTTTTTT.

This clonotype was counted many times. The chain has TRBV6-1 and TRBJ2-7, with D possibly matching TRBD2 (6 bases). Deletions cut 1 base from V and 0 bases from J, with 10 bases between. Germline V gene data show CDR1 as MNHNS and CDR2 as SASEGT. The length of the CDR3 is 15 residues. CDR3 loop: CASSEGDSSSYEQYF. CDR3 coding DNA: TGTGCCAGCAGTGAAGGGGACTCGAGCTCCTACGAGCAGTACTTC.

This clonotype has a handful of counts. The chain employs TRBV7-9 and TRBJ1-6; no firm D call. The germline V gene encodes CDR1 SEHNR and CDR2 FQNEAQ (reference sequence). V was shortened by 4 bases and J by 9 bases, with 16 bases between the two germline ends. The CDR3 is 15 residues long. The CDR3 loop is CASSSRGGMSSPLHF. DNA for the CDR3: TGTGCCAGCAGCTCCCGAGGAGGGATGAGTTCACCCCTCCACTTT.

The chain uses TRBV7-6 and TRBJ1-4; D not certain. CDR3 length equals 12 residues. V was shortened by 5 bases and J by 4 bases, with 5 bases between the two germline ends. Germline V gene sequence: CDR1 SGHVS, CDR2 FNYEAQ. CDR3 sequence (DNA): TGTGCCAGCAGCCGGAATAATGAAAAACTGTTTTTT. It translates to CASSRNNEKLFF.

This clonotype has at least ten counts. The chain couples TRBV5-1 to TRBJ2-7; D uncertain. V lost 2 bases to trimming and J lost 2 bases, with 11 bases between them. This CDR3 comprises 14 residues. CDR1 and CDR2 (germline): SGHRS, YFSETQ. The CDR3 DNA sequence: TGCGCCAGCAGCTTCAAGGGATACACCTACGAGCAGTACGTC. Its protein is CASSFKGYTYEQYV.

This clonotype was counted between two and nine times. V and J are TRBV7-2 and TRBJ1-2; tentatively, D is TRBD1 (5 bases). The CDR3 runs 14 residues. The germline V and J ends were trimmed by 4 bases and 8 bases, with 17 bases remaining between them. Germline assignment: CDR1 SGHTA and CDR2 FQGNSA. CDR3 amino acids: CASSSAQGFGGYTF. CDR3 coding DNA: TGTGCCAGCAGCTCCGCCCAGGGATTCGGGGGCTACACCTTC.

This clonotype appeared a few times. This chain joins TRBV2 and TRBJ2-5; 8 bases map to TRBD1. CDR1 and CDR2 (germline): SNHLY, FYNNEI. The CDR3 is 12 amino acids. Trimming took 11 bases from V and 4 from J; bases not matched to a gene: 6. The CDR3 nucleotides are TGTGCCTACAGGGGGGTCGCAGAGACCCAGTACTTC. Translation: CAYRGVAETQYF.

There are a few counts of this clonotype. The chain has TRBV27 and TRBJ2-7, with D maybe TRBD1 (5 bases). The CDR3 has 14 amino acids. Germline V gives CDR1 MNHEY, CDR2 SMNVEV (reference sequence). Trimming removed 5 bases from V and 7 bases from J, with 18 bases in between. In nucleotides, the CDR3 is TGTGCCAGCAGTCCCCGACAGAATCCAGGGGAGCAGTACGTC. As protein: CASSPRQNPGEQYV.